The next 26 T cell receptor beta chains were all read from a single sample in a study of blood T cell repertoires in COVID-19. The table came from immunoSEQ multiplex PCR; TCRdb's copy has only in-frame clones and leaves some out. The sample includes hundreds of thousands of clones, around nine tenths of them seen just once. Sequences were obtained from PBMCs or T cells enriched from blood (not recorded which). The receptors were gathered from a woman between 50 and 59 years old with acute COVID-19.

V is TRBV30 and J is TRBJ1-2; 7 bases match TRBD1. The V and J ends lost 3 bases and 5 bases, in that order; junction bases with no gene match: 12. CDR1 and CDR2 (germline): GTSNPN, SVGIG (reference sequence). The CDR3 covers 15 residues. The CDR3: CAWRNERQGLYGYTF. DNA of the CDR3: TGTGCCTGGAGAAACGAGAGACAGGGATTATATGGCTACACCTTC.

This sequence joins TRBV28 and TRBJ1-3; no clear D gene. The CDR3 length is 11 residues. The V end lost 6 bases, the J end lost 3 bases, and 3 bases lay between the germline ends. In germline, CDR1 is MDHEN, CDR2 SYDVKM. The CDR3 coding sequence is TGTGCCAGCAGCCTTGGAAACACCATATATTTT. This sequence encodes CASSLGNTIYF.

This clone occurred a few times. The CDR3 here is CASSLLWSYEQYF. As DNA, the CDR3 is TGTGCCAGCAGTTTATTGTGGAGCTACGAGCAGTACTTC. This chain uses TRBV28 with TRBJ2-7; no clear D gene. This CDR3 contains 13 residues. Germline CDR1 MDHEN, CDR2 SYDVKM. Trimming shortened V by 1 base and J by 3 bases, and 7 bases separated the two germline ends. The complete variable domain, with remaining parts taken from reference TRBV28 and TRBJ2-7, reads DVKVTQSSRYLVKRTGEKVFLECVQDMDHENMFWYRQDPGLGLRLIYFSYDVKMKEKGDIPEGYSVSREKKERFSLILESASTNQTSMYLCASSLLWSYEQYFGPGTRLTVT.

The chain is built from TRBV3-1 (or the pseudogene TRBV3-2) and TRBJ2-7, with a tentative D call TRBD1 (6 bases). Germline V gives CDR1 LGHDT, CDR2 YNNKEL (reference sequence). Trimming removed 4 bases from V and 0 bases from J, with 10 bases in between. The CDR3 is 14 amino acids. CDR3 nucleotide sequence: TGTGCCAGCAGCCCCGGGACATACTCCTACGAGCAGTACTTC. Protein product: CASSPGTYSYEQYF.

The chain carries TRBV6-5 and TRBJ1-5; D is perhaps TRBD1 (5 bases). Germline V gene sequence: CDR1 MNHEY, CDR2 SVGAGI. V lost 6 bases to trimming and J lost 7 bases, with 19 bases between them. This CDR3 comprises 15 residues. Written as DNA, the CDR3 is TGTGCCAGCAGGGCCCTGGGGGGTGGGGGGCAGCCCCAGCATTTT. This translates into CASRALGGGGQPQHF.

The chain uses TRBV6-5 and TRBJ2-3; tentatively, D is TRBD2 (6 bases). CDR3 length equals 16 residues. Germline V gene lookup returns CDR1 MNHEY and CDR2 SVGAGI. V shed 0 bases and J shed 2 bases, with 12 bases lying between them. In DNA, the CDR3 is TGTGCCAGCAGTTACTCGAGGGAGGACCCCACAGATACGCAGTATTTT. It is translated as CASSYSREDPTDTQYF.

The chain uses TRBV28 and TRBJ1-4; tentative D call: TRBD1 (5 bases). The V end lost 4 bases, the J end lost 0 bases, and 9 bases lay between the germline ends. Germline CDR1 is MDHEN and CDR2 is SYDVKM. This CDR3 contains 15 residues. In DNA, the CDR3 is TGTGCCAGCAGTTCCCCGACAGCAACTAATGAAAAACTGTTTTTT. The encoded protein is CASSSPTATNEKLFF. Variable domain in full (rest from reference TRBV28 and TRBJ1-4): DVKVTQSSRYLVKRTGEKVFLECVQDMDHENMFWYRQDPGLGLRLIYFSYDVKMKEKGDIPEGYSVSREKKERFSLILESASTNQTSMYLCASSSPTATNEKLFFGSGTQLSVL.

The chain combines TRBV4-2 with TRBJ1-6; D ambiguous. The length of the CDR3 is 15 residues. Germline CDR1 LGHNA, CDR2 YNFKEQ. The V and J ends lost 2 bases and 5 bases respectively, with 10 bases between them. The CDR3 loop reads CASSQPGRDNSPLHF. CDR3 in DNA: TGTGCCAGCAGCCAACCCGGGAGGGATAATTCACCCCTCCACTTT.

V is TRBV27 and J is TRBJ1-2; 12 nucleotides line up with TRBD1. Germline V lookup: CDR1 MNHEY, CDR2 SMNVEV (reference sequence). V lost 2 bases, J lost 6 bases, and 7 bases stayed unmatched. The length of the CDR3 is 16 residues. The CDR3 nucleotides read TGTGCCAGCAGTTTAATAGGGACAGGGGGCAGTAATGGCTACACCTTC. It codes for CASSLIGTGGSNGYTF.

This clone came up once. The chain recombines TRBV20-1 with TRBJ1-6; unclear D gene. Germline values: CDR1 DFQATT, CDR2 SNEGSKA (reference sequence). This CDR3 has 16 residues. V lost 3 bases, J lost 7 bases, and 19 bases lay in between. CDR3 amino acids: CSASSGWTEANSPLHF. The CDR3 DNA reads as TGCAGTGCTAGTTCCGGTTGGACGGAGGCAAATTCACCCCTCCACTTT.

This clone was recorded a few times. The rearrangement joins TRBV27 to TRBJ1-1, with D uncertain. This CDR3 spans 12 amino acids. V was pared by 9 bases and J by 8 bases, with 16 bases between. CDR1 MNHEY and CDR2 SMNVEV come from the germline V gene (reference sequence). The CDR3 nucleotides are TGTGCCAGTAGATCTCTGAGTGAAGAAGCTTTCTTT. Its translation is CASRSLSEEAFF.

This clone was recorded at least ten times. This chain links TRBV15 with TRBJ1-1; 9 positions agree with TRBD1. V dropped 2 bases and J dropped 3; count of bases not matched to a gene: 4. CDR1 and CDR2 from the germline V gene are LNHNV and YYDKDF (reference sequence). The CDR3 is 15 amino acids. The CDR3 sequence: CATSRNRGQYTEAFF. The CDR3 DNA reads as TGTGCCACCAGCAGAAACAGGGGGCAGTACACTGAAGCTTTCTTT.

This clone was seen just once. This chain connects TRBV7-2 to TRBJ1-6, with D maybe TRBD1 (6 bases). Per germline, CDR1 SGHTA and CDR2 FQGNSA. V was trimmed by 2 bases and J by 5 bases, leaving 13 bases between them. The CDR3 runs 16 residues. Here the CDR3 DNA reads TGTGCCAGCAGCTTATTCGATCGGACAGATAATTCACCCCTCCACTTT. Encoded protein: CASSLFDRTDNSPLHF.

Regarding this clone: An end of the junction differs from the germline gene, which may be a read error. V and J are TRBV28 and TRBJ2-7, with D perhaps matching TRBD1 (6 bases). This CDR3 has 13 amino acids. In germline, CDR1 is MDHEN, CDR2 SYDVKM. This CDR3 is CASSTNRAYGQYF. CDR3 nucleotide sequence: TGTGCCAGCAGTACTAACAGGGCATACGGGCAGTACTTC.

The V and J genes are TRBV30 and TRBJ1-1; TRBD1 aligns across 8 bases. The germline V gene encodes CDR1 GTSNPN and CDR2 SVGIG (reference sequence). V gave up 3 bases and J gave up 2 bases; unmatched junction bases: 2. This CDR3 spans 13 amino acids. Here the CDR3 DNA reads TGTGCCTGGAGCACAGGGGGAAACACTGAAGCTTTCTTT. Translating gives CAWSTGGNTEAFF.

The V call is TRBV5-1, the J call TRBJ2-1; 8 bases align to TRBD1. Per germline, CDR1 SGHRS and CDR2 YFSETQ. With V trimmed by 2 bases and J by 14 bases, 9 bases remained unmatched. There are 13 residues in the CDR3. CDR3 DNA: TGCGCCAGCAGCTTTACAGGGGGTTCTGCGAAGTTCTTC. Its protein is CASSFTGGSAKFF.

The chain couples TRBV19 to TRBJ2-6; no firm D call. The germline gives CDR1 LNHDA, CDR2 SQIVND (reference sequence). Trimming took off 7 bases at V and 7 bases at J, with 11 bases between the two ends. The CDR3 consists of 13 residues. This CDR3 is CASIKFGANVLTF. Written as DNA, the CDR3 is TGTGCCAGTATTAAATTCGGTGCCAACGTCCTGACTTTC.

The V gene is TRBV4-1, the J gene TRBJ1-6; D is perhaps TRBD1 (5 bases). This CDR3 contains 16 residues. Germline V gives CDR1 MGHRA, CDR2 YSYEKL. Trimming removed 1 base at V and 9 bases at J, with 16 bases between. The CDR3 DNA sequence: TGCGCCAGCAGCCAAGTTGGGGCCCGCCGCGGTTCACCCCTCCACTTT. Translating gives CASSQVGARRGSPLHF.

The chain recombines TRBV5-8 with TRBJ1-2; D call uncertain. V was clipped by 4 bases and J by 5 bases, with 12 bases between them. The CDR3 is 13 residues long. The germline gives CDR1 SGHTS, CDR2 YDEGEE. The CDR3 reads CASSRYTEYGYTF. The CDR3 DNA follows: TGTGCCAGCAGCCGTTACACAGAGTATGGCTACACCTTC.

The chain recombines TRBV30 with TRBJ1-1; D is unclear. In germline, CDR1 is GTSNPN, CDR2 SVGIG (reference sequence). This CDR3 contains 13 residues. V was cut by 0 bases and J by 4 bases, with 9 bases left in between. DNA for the CDR3: TGTGCCTGGAGTGTGACTGAGGGCACTGAAGCTTTCTTT. It encodes CAWSVTEGTEAFF.

This sequence joins TRBV27 and TRBJ1-6; 10 bases are shared with TRBD1. The CDR3 has 15 amino acids. The junction had 4 bases not matched to a gene; V was cut back by 5 bases and J by 6 bases. Germline CDR1 is MNHEY and CDR2 is SMNVEV (reference sequence). CDR3 in amino acids: CASSARTGGNSPLHF. In DNA, the CDR3 is TGTGCCAGCAGTGCCCGGACAGGGGGTAATTCACCCCTCCACTTT.

The chain carries TRBV12-3 or TRBV12-4 and TRBJ2-3; maybe TRBD2 (6 bases). CDR3 length equals 11 residues. The V end lost 0 bases, the J end lost 14 bases, and 9 bases lay between the germline ends. The CDR3 region has the DNA TGTGCCAGCAGTTTAGCGGGGGAGGCGTATTTT. It yields the protein CASSLAGEAYF.

This sequence joins TRBV27 and TRBJ1-1, with D maybe TRBD1 (6 bases). CDR3 size: 14 residues. Germline CDR1 and CDR2: MNHEY and SMNVEV (reference sequence). Trimming took 7 bases from V and 1 from J, leaving 13 bases between them. CDR3 region: CASTVGAGNTEAFF. The CDR3 coding sequence is TGTGCCAGCACGGTGGGGGCGGGGAACACTGAAGCTTTCTTT.

This chain links TRBV5-1 with TRBJ2-7; D is possibly TRBD1 (6 bases). Trimming shortened V by 3 bases and J by 6 bases, and 16 bases separated the two germline ends. Germline CDR1 reads SGHRS; CDR2 reads YFSETQ. The CDR3 totals 14 residues. The DNA of the CDR3 is TGCGCCAGCAGCTATCAACAGGGTAGTGGCGAGCAGTACTTC. As protein: CASSYQQGSGEQYF.

The chain couples TRBV9 to TRBJ2-3; possibly TRBD2 for D (6 bases). The V and J ends lost 0 bases and 0 bases respectively, with 8 bases between them. CDR3 length: 15 amino acids. Germline-derived CDR1 and CDR2 are SGDLS and YYNGEE. For the CDR3, the DNA is TGTGCCAGCAGCGTAGATAGCGGTAGCACAGATACGCAGTATTTT. It codes for CASSVDSGSTDTQYF.

The chain uses TRBV7-9 and TRBJ1-2; 9 bases map to TRBD1. From germline, CDR1 is SEHNR and CDR2 FQNEAQ (reference sequence). With 5 bases clipped from V and 0 bases from J, the junction kept 13 bases outside the gene matches. CDR3 length: 18 amino acids. CDR3 sequence: CASSAARGQGSTNYGYTF. Here the CDR3 DNA reads TGTGCCAGCAGCGCCGCCAGGGGACAGGGCTCGACTAACTATGGCTACACCTTC. The whole variable domain, filled in from reference TRBV7-9 and TRBJ1-2, reads DTGVSQNPRHKITKRGQNVTFRCDPISEHNRLYWYRQTLGQGPEFLTYFQNEAQLEKSRLLSDRFSAERPKGSFSTLEIQRTEQGDSAMYLCASSAARGQGSTNYGYTFGSGTRLTVV.